This TCR beta chain appears in the sequencing data of a study of human T cells and chemical hapten exposure. Study-wide findings and caveats: Significantly more large CDR3 similarity clusters arose among expanded TCRs than among controls. A positive correlation with patch test score was found for PT1 expanded TCR counts.

Each CDR3 protein gets one entry after TCRdb re-called the RACE reads with MiXCR. The sample has over 300,000 distinct CDR3 sequences, roughly 4.6% seen once; the top ten hold around 2.6%. A note on this clonotype: What it recognizes is unknown.

Time point of the sample: pre-sensitization, week 0. The sample's treatment: therapeutic diphenylcyclopropenone sensitization with weekly scalp DPC. Ahead of each patch test application, blood was drawn. The sequence was obtained from a woman aged 50 to 60 with alopecia areata. Some clones in this sample may be carry-over from other donors' samples. Sequencing used whole blood, obtained in connection with sensitization to the hapten diphenylcyclopropenone (DPC).

The CDR3 here is CASSSTGRQETQYF. As DNA, the CDR3 is TGTGCCAGCAGCTCTACCGGGCGACAAGAGACCCAGTACTTC. The chain couples TRBV7-8 to TRBJ2-5; no firm D call. The CDR3 covers 14 residues. The ends were cut back, 4 bases at V and 2 bases at J, with 11 bases in the middle. Germline CDR1 and CDR2: SGHVS and FQNEAQ.